A selection of T cell receptor beta chains follows, all from one sample in a study of shared clonotypes between healthy human individuals. Assay: immunoSEQ multiplex PCR; the TCRdb copy retains only in-frame clones and omits some. The data show approximately 350,000 clones, with around 96% seen just once and 0.32% held by the top ten. The sequenced sample consisted of memory CD8+ T cells sorted from blood. The receptors here all came from a man aged 25-40 years in good health. Each CDR3 is given with its conserved first and last residue. The D gene is left open where the match is weak. Rows may omit the clone size; those that give it use once, few, many or a size class.

v_call	cdr3_length	clone_size	d_call	j_call	cdr3_nt	cdr3_aa
TRBV10-3	13	-	-	TRBJ1-5	TGTGCCACCAAGAACTCGACGGGCCAGCCCCAGCATTTT	CATKNSTGQPQHF
TRBV5-1	12	-	-	TRBJ2-2	TGCGCCAGCAGCTTCGGTTCCGGGGAGCTGTTTTTT	CASSFGSGELFF
TRBV7-9	15	once	-	TRBJ2-3	TGTGCCAGCAGCTTAGAAGCTAGGGGCACAGATACGCAGTATTTT	CASSLEARGTDTQYF
TRBV30	11	-	-	TRBJ1-3	TGTGCCTGGACTGCTGGAAACACCATATATTTT	CAWTAGNTIYF
TRBV21-1	19	-	-	TRBJ2-1	TGTGCCAGCAGCCCTAAGGGACTAGCGGGAGCGCACTCCTACAATGAGCAGTTCTTC	CASSPKGLAGAHSYNEQFF
TRBV6-5	11	-	-	TRBJ2-7	TGTGCCAGCAGTAACCACTACGAGCAGTACTTC	CASSNHYEQYF
TRBV7-2	15	-	TRBD2	TRBJ2-5	TGTGCCAGCAGCTTATCTAGCGGGATGGGGGGGACCCAGTACTTC	CASSLSSGMGGTQYF
TRBV7-3	15	-	TRBD2	TRBJ2-1	TGTGCCAGCAGCTTGACGGGGGGTAGCGCGGATGAGCAGTTCTTC	CASSLTGGSADEQFF
TRBV7-9	13	-	-	TRBJ2-3	TGTGCCAGCAGCTTGGCTAGCACAGATACGCAGTATTTT	CASSLASTDTQYF
TRBV4-1	17	-	-	TRBJ2-7	TGCGCCAGCAGCCAAGTAGGGATCCGTAGCAAAACCTACGAGCAGTACTTC	CASSQVGIRSKTYEQYF
TRBV28	14	-	TRBD2	TRBJ2-4	TGTGCCAGCAGGGAGCGGGGGCGCAAAAACATTCAGTACTTC	CASRERGRKNIQYF
TRBV19	15	-	-	TRBJ1-5	TGTGCCAGTAGTATGCGGCAGACCAGCAATCAGCCCCAGCATTTT	CASSMRQTSNQPQHF
TRBV25-1	15	-	TRBD1	TRBJ1-2	TGTGCCAGCAGTGAAGCCCCGACAGGGTTGGGTGGCTACACCTTC	CASSEAPTGLGGYTF
TRBV27	15	-	-	TRBJ1-1	TGTGCCAGCAGTCCACCAAGGGGGGGCGACACTGAAGCTTTCTTT	CASSPPRGGDTEAFF
TRBV2	15	-	TRBD2	TRBJ2-1	TGTGCCAGACGTGGAGTAGCGGGAGGAAGCGATGAGCAGTTCTTC	CARRGVAGGSDEQFF
TRBV5-6	13	-	-	TRBJ2-5	TGTGCCAGCAGCTTCGGGTTCCAAGAGACCCAGTACTTC	CASSFGFQETQYF
TRBV5-6	15	-	-	TRBJ2-1	TGTGCCAGCAGCTTGGGGATCGGAGATTCGAATGAGCAGTTCTTC	CASSLGIGDSNEQFF
TRBV5-1	16	-	-	TRBJ1-3	TGCGCCAGCAGCTTCAGCCCAGGGAGTTCTGGAAACACCATATATTTT	CASSFSPGSSGNTIYF
TRBV5-5	13	-	-	TRBJ2-7	TGTGCCAGCAGCTTGCACCAGACCTACGAGCAGTACTTC	CASSLHQTYEQYF
TRBV11-2	13	once	-	TRBJ1-1	TGTGCCAGCAGCTTAGAAATGAACACTGAAGCTTTCTTT	CASSLEMNTEAFF
TRBV4-1	16	few	-	TRBJ1-2	TGCGCCAGCAGCCATCAACGGGGGCCTTCTAACTATGGCTACACCTTC	CASSHQRGPSNYGYTF
TRBV5-1	13	-	-	TRBJ1-1	TGCGCCAGCAGCTTGGCTTTTTTGGGTGAAGCTTTCTTT	CASSLAFLGEAFF
TRBV7-9	15	-	TRBD2	TRBJ2-7	TGTGCCAGCAGTACCAGCGGGACCTCTGATTACGAGCAGTACTTC	CASSTSGTSDYEQYF
TRBV2	15	-	TRBD1	TRBJ2-7	TGTGCCAGCAGTGAACCCCCAGGGACAGGGAGAGAGCAGTACTTC	CASSEPPGTGREQYF
TRBV5-4	13	-	-	TRBJ2-7	TGTGCCAGCAGCTTGGGGACCTTCTACGAGCAGTACTTC	CASSLGTFYEQYF
TRBV7-6	14	-	TRBD1	TRBJ2-7	TGTGCCAGCAGCTTAGCGGGACAGGGGTACGAGCAGTACTTC	CASSLAGQGYEQYF